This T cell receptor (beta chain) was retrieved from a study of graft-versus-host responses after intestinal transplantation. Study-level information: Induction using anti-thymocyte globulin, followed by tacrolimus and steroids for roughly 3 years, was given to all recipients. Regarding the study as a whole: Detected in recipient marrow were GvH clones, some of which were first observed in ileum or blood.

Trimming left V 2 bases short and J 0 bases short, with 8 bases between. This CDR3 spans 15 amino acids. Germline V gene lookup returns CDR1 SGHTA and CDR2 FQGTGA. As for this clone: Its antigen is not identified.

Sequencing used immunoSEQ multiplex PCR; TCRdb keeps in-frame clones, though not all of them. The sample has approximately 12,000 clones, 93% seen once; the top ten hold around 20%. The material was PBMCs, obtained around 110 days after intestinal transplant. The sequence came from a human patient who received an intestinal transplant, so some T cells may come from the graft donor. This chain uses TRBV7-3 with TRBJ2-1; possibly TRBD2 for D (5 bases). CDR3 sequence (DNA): TGTGCCAGCAGCTTAGGACTCAGCTCCTACAATGAGCAGTTCTTC. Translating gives CASSLGLSSYNEQFF.